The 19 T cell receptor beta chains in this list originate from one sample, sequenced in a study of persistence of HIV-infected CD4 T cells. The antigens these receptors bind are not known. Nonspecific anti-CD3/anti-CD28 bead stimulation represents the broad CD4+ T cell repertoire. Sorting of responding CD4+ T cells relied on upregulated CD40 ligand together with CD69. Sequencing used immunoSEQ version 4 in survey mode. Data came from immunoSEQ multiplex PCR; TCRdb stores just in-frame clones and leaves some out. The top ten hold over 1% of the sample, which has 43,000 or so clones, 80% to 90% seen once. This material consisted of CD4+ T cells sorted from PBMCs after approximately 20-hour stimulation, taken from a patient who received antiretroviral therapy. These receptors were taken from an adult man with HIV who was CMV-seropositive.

CDR3 protein: CASRFELRGTEAFF. The CDR3 DNA reads as TGTGCCAGCAGGTTCGAGCTCCGGGGCACTGAAGCTTTCTTT. The chain couples TRBV6-5 to TRBJ1-1; D call uncertain. The germline CDR1 and CDR2 sequences are MNHEY and SVGAGI. There are 14 residues in the CDR3. V lost 6 bases to trimming and J lost 4 bases, with 15 bases between them.

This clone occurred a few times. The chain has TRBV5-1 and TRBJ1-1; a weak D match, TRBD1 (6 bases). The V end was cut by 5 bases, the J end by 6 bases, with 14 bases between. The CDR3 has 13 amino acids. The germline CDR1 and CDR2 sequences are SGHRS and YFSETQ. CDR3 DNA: TGCGCCAGCAGAGTTCAGGGGACCGCTGAAGCTTTCTTT. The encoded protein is CASRVQGTAEAFF. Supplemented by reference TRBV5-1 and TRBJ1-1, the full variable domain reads KAGVTQTPRYLIKTRGQQVTLSCSPISGHRSVSWYQQTPGQGLQFLFEYFSETQRNKGNFPGRFSGRQFSNSRSEMNVSTLELGDSALYLCASRVQGTAEAFFGQGTRLTVV.

The CDR3 here is CASALKMEKQFF. CDR3 sequence (DNA): TGTGCCAGCGCCCTGAAGATGGAAAAGCAGTTCTTC. The chain is built from TRBV2 and TRBJ2-1; D is ambiguous. The CDR3 length is 12 residues. V lost 8 bases to trimming and J lost 11 bases, with 16 bases between them. The germline CDR1 and CDR2 sequences are SNHLY and FYNNEI.

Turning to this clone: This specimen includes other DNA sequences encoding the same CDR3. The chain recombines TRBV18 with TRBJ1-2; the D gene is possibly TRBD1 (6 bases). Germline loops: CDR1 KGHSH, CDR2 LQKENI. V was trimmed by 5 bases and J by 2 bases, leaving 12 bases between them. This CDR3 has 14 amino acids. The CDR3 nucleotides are TGTGCCAGCTCATCGGGGCAGGGGAACTATGGCTACACCTTC. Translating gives CASSSGQGNYGYTF.

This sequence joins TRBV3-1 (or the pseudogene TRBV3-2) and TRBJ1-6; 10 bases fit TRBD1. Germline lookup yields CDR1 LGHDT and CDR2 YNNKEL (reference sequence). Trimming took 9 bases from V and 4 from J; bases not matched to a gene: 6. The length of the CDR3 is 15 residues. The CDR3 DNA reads TGTGCCAGTACAGGGGGACAGGGGTATAATTCACCCCTCCACTTT. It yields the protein CASTGGQGYNSPLHF.

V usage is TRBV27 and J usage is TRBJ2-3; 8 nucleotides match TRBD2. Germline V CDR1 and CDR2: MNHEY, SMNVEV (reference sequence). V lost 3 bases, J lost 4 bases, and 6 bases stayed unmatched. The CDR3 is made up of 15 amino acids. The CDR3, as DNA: TGTGCCAGCAGTTTGATAGCGGGGCGGTCAGATACGCAGTATTTT. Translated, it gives CASSLIAGRSDTQYF.

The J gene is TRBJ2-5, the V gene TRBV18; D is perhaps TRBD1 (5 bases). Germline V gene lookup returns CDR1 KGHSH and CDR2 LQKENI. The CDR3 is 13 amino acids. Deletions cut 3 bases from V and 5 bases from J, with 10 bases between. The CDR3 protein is CASSPGQEETQYF. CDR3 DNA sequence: TGTGCCAGCTCACCTGGACAAGAGGAGACCCAGTACTTC.

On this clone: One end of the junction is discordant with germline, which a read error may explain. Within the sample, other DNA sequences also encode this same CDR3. The CDR3 DNA follows: TGCGCCAGTAGAAGGCTACCGTACAATGAGCAGTTCTTC. It translates to CASRRLPYNEQFF. This chain uses TRBV19 with TRBJ2-1; D is unclear. Germline assignment: CDR1 LNHDA and CDR2 SQIVND (reference sequence). This CDR3 spans 13 amino acids. The complete variable domain, with remaining parts taken from reference TRBV19 and TRBJ2-1, reads DGGITQSPKYLFRKEGQNVTLSCEQNLNHDAMYWYRQDPGQGLRLIYYSQIVNDFQKGDIAEGYSVSREKKESFPLTVTSAQKNPTAFYLCASRRLPYNEQFFGPGTRLTVL.

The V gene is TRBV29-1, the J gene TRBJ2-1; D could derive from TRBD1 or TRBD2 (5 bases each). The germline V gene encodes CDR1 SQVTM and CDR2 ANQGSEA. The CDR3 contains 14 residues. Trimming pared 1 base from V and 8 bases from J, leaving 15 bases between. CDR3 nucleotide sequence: TGCAGCGTTGAAGGAGGGGCTGGGTTCTATGAGCAGTTCTTC. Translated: CSVEGGAGFYEQFF.

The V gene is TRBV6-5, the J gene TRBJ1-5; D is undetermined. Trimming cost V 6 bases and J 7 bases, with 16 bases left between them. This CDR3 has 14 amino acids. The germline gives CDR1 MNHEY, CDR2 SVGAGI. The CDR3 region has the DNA TGTGCCAGCAGCGATGCACAGCGCCGACAGCCCCAGCATTTT. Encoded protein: CASSDAQRRQPQHF.

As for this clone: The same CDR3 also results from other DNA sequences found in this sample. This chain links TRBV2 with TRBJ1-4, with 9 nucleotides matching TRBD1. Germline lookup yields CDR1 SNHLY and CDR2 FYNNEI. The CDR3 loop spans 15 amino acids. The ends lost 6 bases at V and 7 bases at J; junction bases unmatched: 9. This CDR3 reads CASSGNRGLGEKLFF. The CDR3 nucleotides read TGTGCCAGCAGCGGGAACAGGGGGCTCGGTGAAAAACTGTTTTTT.

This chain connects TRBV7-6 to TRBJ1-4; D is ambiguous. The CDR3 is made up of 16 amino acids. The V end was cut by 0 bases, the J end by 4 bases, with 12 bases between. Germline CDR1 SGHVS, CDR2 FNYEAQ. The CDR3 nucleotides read TGTGCCAGCAGCTTAGCGCTTCGGGGTCTTAATGAAAAACTGTTTTTT. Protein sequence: CASSLALRGLNEKLFF.

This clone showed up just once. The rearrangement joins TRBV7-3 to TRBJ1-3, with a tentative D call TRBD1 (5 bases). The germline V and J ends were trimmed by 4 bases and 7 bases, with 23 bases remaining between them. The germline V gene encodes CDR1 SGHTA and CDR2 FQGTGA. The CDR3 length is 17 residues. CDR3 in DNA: TGTGCCAGCAGCTCACATACGGGACTTGCTCTGGGGAACACCATATATTTT. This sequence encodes CASSSHTGLALGNTIYF.

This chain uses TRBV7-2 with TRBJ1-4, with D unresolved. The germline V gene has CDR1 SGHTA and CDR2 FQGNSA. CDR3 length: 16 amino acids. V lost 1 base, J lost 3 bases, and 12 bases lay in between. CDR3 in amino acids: CASSLVSGRSNEKLFF. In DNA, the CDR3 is TGTGCCAGCAGCTTAGTATCCGGCAGGTCTAATGAAAAACTGTTTTTT.

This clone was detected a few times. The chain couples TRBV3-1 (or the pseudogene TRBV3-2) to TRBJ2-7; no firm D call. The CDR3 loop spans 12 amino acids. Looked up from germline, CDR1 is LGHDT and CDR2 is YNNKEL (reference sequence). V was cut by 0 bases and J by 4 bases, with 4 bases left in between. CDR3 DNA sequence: TGTGCCAGCAGCCAAGATAGGTACGAGCAGTACTTC. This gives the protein CASSQDRYEQYF.

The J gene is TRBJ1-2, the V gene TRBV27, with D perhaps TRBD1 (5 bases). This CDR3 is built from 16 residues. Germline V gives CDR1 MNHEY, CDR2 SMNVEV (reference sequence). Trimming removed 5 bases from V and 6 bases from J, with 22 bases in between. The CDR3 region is CASSPRDRLTGDGYTF. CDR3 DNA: TGTGCCAGCAGTCCCCGGGACCGACTCACGGGGGATGGCTACACCTTC.

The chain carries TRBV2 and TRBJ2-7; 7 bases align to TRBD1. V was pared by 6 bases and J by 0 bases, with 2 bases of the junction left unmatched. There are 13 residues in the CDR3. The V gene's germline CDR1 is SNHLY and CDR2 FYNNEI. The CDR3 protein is CASRGTVSYEQYF. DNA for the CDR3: TGTGCCAGCAGGGGGACAGTCTCCTACGAGCAGTACTTC.

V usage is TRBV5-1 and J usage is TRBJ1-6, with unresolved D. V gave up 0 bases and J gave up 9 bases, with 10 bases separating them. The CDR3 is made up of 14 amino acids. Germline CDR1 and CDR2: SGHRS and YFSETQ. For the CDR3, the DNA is TGCGCCAGCAGCTTGGGCCAGAAGAGTTCACCCCTCCACTTT. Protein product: CASSLGQKSSPLHF.

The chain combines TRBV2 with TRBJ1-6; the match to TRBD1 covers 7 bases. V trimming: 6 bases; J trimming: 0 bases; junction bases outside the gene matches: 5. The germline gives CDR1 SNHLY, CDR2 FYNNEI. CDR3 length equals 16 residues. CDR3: CASRSGQSSYNSPLHF. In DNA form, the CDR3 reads TGTGCCAGCAGGTCGGGACAGAGCTCCTATAATTCACCCCTCCACTTT.